This T cell receptor (beta chain) stems from a study of vaccination effects on CD4 cells after COVID-19. Produced via immunoSEQ multiplex PCR; TCRdb's table is partial and in-frame only. This table has some 22,000 clones, 73% appearing once. This CDR3 region has 14 residues. Per the germline V gene, CDR1 is LNHDA and CDR2 is SQIVND (reference sequence). V was clipped by 9 bases and J by 3 bases, with 14 bases between them. Antigen-specific CD4+ T cells were first expanded with viral peptide pools by the ViraFEST assay and only then sequenced. Following culture for more than 9 days, CD4+ T cells were isolated. Prior SARS-CoV-2 infection was absent in the vaccine recipients, as shown by negative nucleocapsid antibodies. With regard to this clone: Antigen: not known.

The genes are TRBV19 and TRBJ1-4; possible D gene TRBD1, 5 bases. The sample here was CD4+ T cells from PBMCs cultured with HCoV-NL63 spike peptides, taken before COVID-19 vaccination. The clonotype was recovered from a human donor who received a COVID-19 vaccine. The CDR3 coding sequence is TGTGCCAGCCAGAGGGGCGAGGCTAATGAAAAACTGTTTTTT. This gives the protein CASQRGEANEKLFF.